This is a list of T cell receptor beta chains from one sample in a study of CD8+ T cells in alopecia areata. The table came from immunoSEQ multiplex PCR; TCRdb's copy has only in-frame clones and leaves some out. The sample has 60,000 to 85,000 clones; approximately 30% are singletons. The sample was CD8+ T cells sorted from blood, taken at week 4, from a patient treated with tofacitinib. The origin of the receptors is a human donor with alopecia areata. CDR3s include the opening cysteine and the closing phenylalanine or tryptophan. A D gene is named only where the DNA matches it firmly. Where a row states a size, it is once, few, many or the class of an expanded clone; other rows omit it.

>TRBV19|11|TRBJ2-3|few|.
TGTGCCAGTAGAAGCACAGATACGCAGTATTTT
CASRSTDTQYF
>TRBV29-1|15|TRBJ2-7|.|TRBD2
TGCAGCGTTGGGAACTATAGCGGGAGCTCCTACGAGCAGTACTTC
CSVGNYSGSSYEQYF
>TRBV30|13|TRBJ2-7|.|TRBD1
TGTGCCTGGAGCGGGACAGGGACCAGGGAGCAGTACTTC
CAWSGTGTREQYF
>TRBV5-1|12|TRBJ2-7|.|.
TGCGCCAGCAGGGCAGGGGCCTACGAGCAGTACTTC
CASRAGAYEQYF
>TRBV30|14|TRBJ1-4|.|.
TGTGCCTGGAGTGGGACGGAGGCCTATAGGAAACTGTTTTTT
CAWSGTEAYRKLFF
>TRBV28|16|TRBJ2-1|.|TRBD2
TGTGCCAGCACCATGTCCCTTAGCGGGAGCTACAATGAGCAGTTCTTC
CASTMSLSGSYNEQFF
>TRBV4-3|14|TRBJ2-5|.|.
TGCGCCAGCAGCCAGGACGGGGCCTGGGAGACCCAGTACTTC
CASSQDGAWETQYF
>TRBV5-1|14|TRBJ2-5|once|.
TGCGCCAGCAGCTTGGAGGGATACCAAGAGACCCAGTACTTC
CASSLEGYQETQYF
>TRBV5-1|14|TRBJ1-2|.|.
TGCGCCAGCAGCTTGGGAGGGGCCGCTCCTGGCTACACCTTC
CASSLGGAAPGYTF
>TRBV28|17|TRBJ2-7|few|TRBD2
TGTGCCAGCAGCCAGGGGGCCTGGGGACTAGCGGGATTCGAGCAGTACTTC
CASSQGAWGLAGFEQYF
>TRBV29-1|14|TRBJ2-5|.|.
TGCAGCGGTAGGGGGGTTCCGAGGGCGGAGACCCAGTACTTC
CSGRGVPRAETQYF
>TRBV5-1|15|TRBJ2-7|.|TRBD2
TGCGCCAGCAGCTTGGGGCTAGCGGGATCCGGGGAACAGTACTTC
CASSLGLAGSGEQYF
>TRBV14|12|TRBJ2-1|few|.
TGTGCCAGCAGCCCGGCGCTAGAGACGGAGTTCTTC
CASSPALETEFF
>TRBV13|12|TRBJ2-2|few|.
TGTGCCAGCAGCTTAGATCGCGGGGAGCTGTTTTTT
CASSLDRGELFF
>TRBV28|14|TRBJ1-5|.|.
TGTGCCAGCACCCCGGCCAGGGGAGGTCAGCCCCAGCATTTT
CASTPARGGQPQHF
>TRBV6-1|14|TRBJ2-7|few|TRBD2
TGTGCCAGCTACTATAGCGGGAGTCTTTACGAGCAGTACTTC
CASYYSGSLYEQYF
>TRBV4-1|14|TRBJ1-5|once|.
TGCGCCAGCAGCCACCCTGGGGCGTATCAGCCCCAGCATTTT
CASSHPGAYQPQHF
>TRBV6-5|13|TRBJ2-4|few|.
TGTGCCAGCAGCCCACGGGTGGAGCTGCTCGGGTACTTC
CASSPRVELLGYF
>TRBV2|13|TRBJ2-1|few|TRBD2
TGTGCCAGCAGCACGGGGGGGTACAATGAGCAGTTCTTC
CASSTGGYNEQFF
>TRBV2|16|TRBJ1-2|.|.
TGTGCCAGCAGTGAAGCTGGGGTTTGGCGGGACTATGGCTACACCTTC
CASSEAGVWRDYGYTF
>TRBV25-1|14|TRBJ2-1|.|.
TGTGCCAGCAGTGCCCAAGGCTCCTACAATGAGCAGTTCTTC
CASSAQGSYNEQFF
>TRBV14|14|TRBJ2-7|many|.
TGTGCCAGCAGCCGTGGACCGGGCCTCTACGAGCAGTACTTC
CASSRGPGLYEQYF
>TRBV13|13|TRBJ2-2|.|.
TGTGCCAGCAGCCTAGGATATACCGGGGAGCTGTTTTTT
CASSLGYTGELFF
>TRBV7-3|13|TRBJ1-5|.|.
TGTGCCAGCAGCTTAGGGGCTGGGGAGCCCCAGCATTTT
CASSLGAGEPQHF
>TRBV29-1|11|TRBJ2-5|.|.
TGCAGCGTAGAGGTAGAGGGTGTCCAGTACTTC
CSVEVEGVQYF
>TRBV29-1|14|TRBJ2-5|.|.
TGCAGCGTTGAAGGGGGGGGCCTGGGAGAGACCCAGTACTTC
CSVEGGGLGETQYF
>TRBV29-1|14|TRBJ1-2|few|TRBD1
TGCAGCGTTGTCGGGGACAGGGGGCGGAATGGCTACACCTTC
CSVVGDRGRNGYTF
>TRBV29-1|14|TRBJ1-2|.|.
TGCAGCGATGGAGGGCAGGGGAATCAACTTGGCTACACCTTC
CSDGGQGNQLGYTF
>TRBV9|15|TRBJ1-2|large|.
TGTGCCAGCAGCGTTGACGGAACGGATTACTATGGCTACACCTTC
CASSVDGTDYYGYTF
>TRBV29-1|17|TRBJ1-2|.|.
TGCAGCGTTTCCAACGTTGGGGGGATAACCTCTAACTATGGCTACACCTTC
CSVSNVGGITSNYGYTF
>TRBV5-1|14|TRBJ2-1|few|.
TGCGCCAGCGACTCTCGGGTCTGGCCGCAATCATGGCTCTTC
CASDSRVWPQSWLF
>TRBV10-3|13|TRBJ2-7|.|.
TGTGCCATCAGTGATCGGGCAACCTACGAGCAGTACTTC
CAISDRATYEQYF
>TRBV27|14|TRBJ2-1|few|TRBD2
TGTGCCAGCAGCTTTAGCGGGAGTGGGAATGAGCAGTTCTTC
CASSFSGSGNEQFF
>TRBV29-1|16|TRBJ2-2|.|.
TGCAGCGTTGTCCTCCCCCCCCGTGCGAACACCGGGGAGCTGTTTTTT
CSVVLPPRANTGELFF
>TRBV19|16|TRBJ1-5|few|.
TGTGCCAGTAGTATATCGTGGGGATATATAGGTCAGCCCCAGCATTTT
CASSISWGYIGQPQHF
>TRBV27|14|TRBJ2-5|.|.
TGTGCCAGCAGTCCACAGGTCACCCAAGAGACCCAGTACTTC
CASSPQVTQETQYF
>TRBV7-9|16|TRBJ2-7|few|TRBD2
TGTGCCAGCAGCAGACAGCCGGGACTACCGGTATACGAGCAGTACTTC
CASSRQPGLPVYEQYF
>TRBV7-2|14|TRBJ1-1|.|.
TGTGCCAGCAGCTGGACAGTCATGAACACTGAAGCTTTCTTT
CASSWTVMNTEAFF
>TRBV5-1|15|TRBJ2-4|few|.
TGCGCCAGCAGTGGAATCGGGCCCGAGGGCAACATTCAGTACTTC
CASSGIGPEGNIQYF
>TRBV29-1|11|TRBJ1-2|once|.
TGCAGCGTTGAAGATCTTGCTGGCTACACCTTC
CSVEDLAGYTF
>TRBV27|15|TRBJ2-6|.|.
TGTGCCAGCAGTTTTTCCCTAGCTGGGGCCAACGTCCTGACTTTC
CASSFSLAGANVLTF
>TRBV29-1|14|TRBJ2-1|.|TRBD2
TGCAGCGTTGAGGGACTAGCGGCCTACAATGAGCAGTTCTTC
CSVEGLAAYNEQFF
>TRBV25-1|16|TRBJ1-2|few|.
TGTGCCAGCAGTGAATTTGGGGCAGGGCCTTCGTTTGGCTACACCTTC
CASSEFGAGPSFGYTF
>TRBV9|12|TRBJ1-2|.|.
TGTGCCAGCAGCCAGGGCGGCTATGGCTACACCTTC
CASSQGGYGYTF
>TRBV7-6|16|TRBJ2-7|few|TRBD2
TGTGCCAGCAGCATTGGGACTAGCGGGAGGCAGTACGAGCAGTACTTC
CASSIGTSGRQYEQYF
>TRBV29-1|12|TRBJ2-1|.|.
TGCATCGGGGCGGGCTCCTACAATGAGCAGTTCTTC
CIGAGSYNEQFF
>TRBV6-5|13|TRBJ2-1|few|TRBD1
TGTGCCAGCCGGACAGGCGGGTACAATGAGCAGTTCTTC
CASRTGGYNEQFF
>TRBV7-9|13|TRBJ2-1|.|.
TGTGCCAGCAGTCCTGACTGGAGCAATGAGCAGTTCTTC
CASSPDWSNEQFF